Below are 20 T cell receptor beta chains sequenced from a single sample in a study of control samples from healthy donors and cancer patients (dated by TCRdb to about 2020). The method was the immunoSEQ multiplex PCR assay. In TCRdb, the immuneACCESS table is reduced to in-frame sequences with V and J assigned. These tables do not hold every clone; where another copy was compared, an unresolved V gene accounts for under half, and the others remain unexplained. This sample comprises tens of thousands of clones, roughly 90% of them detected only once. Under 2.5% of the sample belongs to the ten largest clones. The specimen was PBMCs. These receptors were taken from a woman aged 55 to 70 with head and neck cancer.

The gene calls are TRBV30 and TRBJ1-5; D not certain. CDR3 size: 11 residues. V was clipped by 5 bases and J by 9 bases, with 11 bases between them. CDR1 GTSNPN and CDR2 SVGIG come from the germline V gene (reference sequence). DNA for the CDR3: TGTGCCTGGGGACGATTGGGGCCCCAGCATTTT. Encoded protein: CAWGRLGPQHF.

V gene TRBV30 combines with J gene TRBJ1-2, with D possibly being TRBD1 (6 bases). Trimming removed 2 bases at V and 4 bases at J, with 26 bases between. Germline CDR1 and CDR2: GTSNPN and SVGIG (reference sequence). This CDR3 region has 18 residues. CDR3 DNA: TGTGCCTGGAGTAGGTTGAGGGGGGAAATGGGGCCTAGCTATGGCTACACCTTC. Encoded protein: CAWSRLRGEMGPSYGYTF.

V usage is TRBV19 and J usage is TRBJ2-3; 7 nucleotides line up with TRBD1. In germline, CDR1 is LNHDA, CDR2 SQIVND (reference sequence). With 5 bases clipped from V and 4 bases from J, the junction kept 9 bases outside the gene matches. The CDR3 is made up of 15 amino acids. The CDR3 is CASSETGVVSDTQYF. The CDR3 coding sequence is TGTGCCAGTAGTGAAACAGGGGTGGTATCAGATACGCAGTATTTT.

The CDR3 sequence: CASSQENGLAGGAKNIQYF. The CDR3, as DNA: TGTGCCAGCAGCCAAGAAAACGGACTAGCGGGCGGGGCCAAAAACATTCAGTACTTC. The chain joins TRBV3-1 (or the pseudogene TRBV3-2) to TRBJ2-4, with 11 nucleotides matching TRBD2. Trimming removed 0 bases from V and 1 base from J; junction bases left unmatched: 8. Germline V gene sequence: CDR1 LGHDT, CDR2 YNNKEL (reference sequence). CDR3 length: 19 amino acids.

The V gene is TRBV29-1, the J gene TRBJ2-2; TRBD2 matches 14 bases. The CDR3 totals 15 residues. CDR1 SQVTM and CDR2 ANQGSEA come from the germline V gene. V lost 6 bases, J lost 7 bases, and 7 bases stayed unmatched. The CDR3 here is CSVQTSGRAVGELFF. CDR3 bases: TGCAGCGTCCAGACTAGCGGGAGGGCCGTCGGGGAGCTGTTTTTT.

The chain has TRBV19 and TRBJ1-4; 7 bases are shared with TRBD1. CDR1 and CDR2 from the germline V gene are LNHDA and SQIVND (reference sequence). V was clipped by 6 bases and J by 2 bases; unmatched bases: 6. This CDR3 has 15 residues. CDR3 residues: CASSASQGTNEKLFF. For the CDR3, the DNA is TGTGCCAGTAGCGCATCACAGGGGACTAATGAAAAACTGTTTTTT.

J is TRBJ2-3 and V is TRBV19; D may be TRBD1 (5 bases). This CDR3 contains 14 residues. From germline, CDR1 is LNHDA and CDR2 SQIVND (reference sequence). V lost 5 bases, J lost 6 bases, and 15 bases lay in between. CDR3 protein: CASSPGAAPDTQYF. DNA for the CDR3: TGTGCCAGTAGTCCTGGGGCGGCCCCCGATACGCAGTATTTT.

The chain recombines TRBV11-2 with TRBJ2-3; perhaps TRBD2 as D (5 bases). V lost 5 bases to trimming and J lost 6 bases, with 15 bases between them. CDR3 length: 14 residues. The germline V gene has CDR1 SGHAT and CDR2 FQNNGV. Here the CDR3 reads CASSPRDRRDTQYF. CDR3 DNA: TGTGCCAGCAGCCCCCGGGATCGGAGGGATACGCAGTATTTT.

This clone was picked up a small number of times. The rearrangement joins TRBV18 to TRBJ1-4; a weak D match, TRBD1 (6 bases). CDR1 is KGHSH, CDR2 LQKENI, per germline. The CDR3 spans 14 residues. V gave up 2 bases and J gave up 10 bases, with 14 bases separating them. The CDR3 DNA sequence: TGTGCCAGCTCACCAGGACAGACCCGGGGAAAACTGTTTTTT. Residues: CASSPGQTRGKLFF.

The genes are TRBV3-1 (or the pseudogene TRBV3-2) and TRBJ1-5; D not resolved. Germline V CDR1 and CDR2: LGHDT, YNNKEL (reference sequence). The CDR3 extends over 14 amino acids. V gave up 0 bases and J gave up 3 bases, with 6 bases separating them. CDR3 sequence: CASSQDTTNQPQHF. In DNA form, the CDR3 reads TGTGCCAGCAGCCAAGACACAACCAATCAGCCCCAGCATTTT.

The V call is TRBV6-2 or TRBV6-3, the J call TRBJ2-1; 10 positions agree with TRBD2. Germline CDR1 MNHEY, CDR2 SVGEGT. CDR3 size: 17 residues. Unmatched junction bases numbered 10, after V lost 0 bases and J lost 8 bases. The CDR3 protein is CASSYSKGTSVPDEQFF. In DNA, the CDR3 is TGTGCCAGCAGTTACTCGAAAGGGACTAGCGTTCCGGATGAGCAGTTCTTC.

In nucleotides, the CDR3 is TGTGCCAGCAGCTTCGCGGCGGGAGTACCTGGGGCCAACGTCCTGACTTTC. The encoded protein is CASSFAAGVPGANVLTF. V is TRBV7-2 and J is TRBJ2-6, with TRBD2 matching 7 bases. Germline V gene lookup returns CDR1 SGHTA and CDR2 FQGNSA. Trimming took 3 bases from V and 2 from J; bases not matched to a gene: 7. This CDR3 has 17 residues.

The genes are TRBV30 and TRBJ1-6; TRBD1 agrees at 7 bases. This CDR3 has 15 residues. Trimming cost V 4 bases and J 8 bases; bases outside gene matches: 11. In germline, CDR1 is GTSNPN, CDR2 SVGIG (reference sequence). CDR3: CAWMSRQGVHSPLHF. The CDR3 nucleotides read TGTGCCTGGATGAGTCGACAGGGTGTTCATTCACCCCTCCACTTT.

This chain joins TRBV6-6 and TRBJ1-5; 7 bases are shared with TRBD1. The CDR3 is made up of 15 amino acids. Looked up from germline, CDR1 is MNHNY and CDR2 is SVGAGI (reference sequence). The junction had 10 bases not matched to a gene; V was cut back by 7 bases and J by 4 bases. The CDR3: CASIEGRGRNQPQHF. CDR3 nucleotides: TGTGCCAGCATAGAAGGGAGGGGGCGAAATCAGCCCCAGCATTTT.

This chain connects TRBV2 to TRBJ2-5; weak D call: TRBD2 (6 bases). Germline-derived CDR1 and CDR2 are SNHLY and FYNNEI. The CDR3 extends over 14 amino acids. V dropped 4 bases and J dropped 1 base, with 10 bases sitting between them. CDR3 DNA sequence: TGTGCCAGCAGTGTACTAGCTATCCAAGAGACCCAGTACTTC. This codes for CASSVLAIQETQYF.

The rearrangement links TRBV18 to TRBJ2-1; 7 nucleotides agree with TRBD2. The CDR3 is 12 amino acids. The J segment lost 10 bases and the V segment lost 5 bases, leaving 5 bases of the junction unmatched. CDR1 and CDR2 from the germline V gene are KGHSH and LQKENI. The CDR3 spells CASSSLAEEQFF. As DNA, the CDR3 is TGTGCCAGCTCATCCCTAGCGGAAGAGCAGTTCTTC. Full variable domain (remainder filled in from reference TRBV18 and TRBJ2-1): NAGVMQNPRHLVRRRGQEARLRCSPMKGHSHVYWYRQLPEEGLKFMVYLQKENIIDESGMPKERFSAEFPKEGPSILRIQQVVRGDSAAYFCASSSLAEEQFFGPGTRLTVL.

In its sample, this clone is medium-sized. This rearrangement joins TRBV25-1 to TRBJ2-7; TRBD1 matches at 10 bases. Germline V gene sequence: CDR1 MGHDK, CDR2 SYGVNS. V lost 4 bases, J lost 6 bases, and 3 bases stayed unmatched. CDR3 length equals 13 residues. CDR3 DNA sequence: TGTGCCAGCAGTGTGGGACAGGGGAGCGAGCAGTACTTC. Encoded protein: CASSVGQGSEQYF.

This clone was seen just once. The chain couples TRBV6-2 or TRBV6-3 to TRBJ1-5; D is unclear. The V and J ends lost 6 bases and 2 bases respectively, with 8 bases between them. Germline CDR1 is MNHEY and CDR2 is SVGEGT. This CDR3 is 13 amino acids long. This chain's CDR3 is CASSWDGNQPQHF. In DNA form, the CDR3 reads TGTGCCAGCAGCTGGGATGGCAATCAGCCCCAGCATTTT.

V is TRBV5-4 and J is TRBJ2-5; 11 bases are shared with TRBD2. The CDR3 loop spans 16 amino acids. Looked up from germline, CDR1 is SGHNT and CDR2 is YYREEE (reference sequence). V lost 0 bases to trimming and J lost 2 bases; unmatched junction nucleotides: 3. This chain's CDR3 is CASSLAIAGGQETQYF. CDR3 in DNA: TGTGCCAGCAGCTTGGCGATAGCGGGAGGGCAAGAGACCCAGTACTTC.

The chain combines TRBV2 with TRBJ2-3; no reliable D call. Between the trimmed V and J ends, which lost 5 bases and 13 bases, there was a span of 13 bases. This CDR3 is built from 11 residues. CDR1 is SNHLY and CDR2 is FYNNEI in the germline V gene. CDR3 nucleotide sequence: TGTGCCAGCAGTCTGGACGGCCCAAAGTATTTT. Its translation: CASSLDGPKYF.